This passage covers 16 T cell receptor beta chains from one sample sequenced in a study of OX40 agonist ivuxolimab in advanced cancers. Data came from immunoSEQ multiplex PCR; TCRdb stores just in-frame clones and leaves some out. The sample holds 55,000 to 80,000 clones, 92% seen once. This specimen consisted of CD4+ or CD8+ T cells sorted from blood, obtained in a trial of the OX40 agonist ivuxolimab. These receptors were taken from an adult with an advanced solid tumor such as melanoma, head and neck, liver or kidney cancer.

V and J are TRBV5-1 and TRBJ2-7; D is unclear. CDR1 and CDR2 from the germline V gene are SGHRS and YFSETQ. The CDR3 length is 13 residues. V was cut by 4 bases and J by 0 bases, with 8 bases left in between. This CDR3 is CASSLDNSYEQYF. The CDR3 DNA reads TGCGCCAGCAGCCTCGACAACTCCTACGAGCAGTACTTC.

CDR3 bases: TGTGCCAGCAGCCTGTCCGGGGTACTTGTCGGGCAGTACTTC. Its protein is CASSLSGVLVGQYF. This sequence joins TRBV5-8 and TRBJ2-7; TRBD2 is a possible D gene (5 bases). The CDR3 length is 14 residues. Germline values: CDR1 SGHTS, CDR2 YDEGEE. Trimming removed 4 bases from V and 9 bases from J, with 20 bases in between. The full variable domain, its missing parts supplied by reference TRBV5-8 and TRBJ2-7, is EAGVTQSPTHLIKTRGQQATLRCSPISGHTSVYWYQQALGLGLQFLLWYDEGEERNRGNFPPRFSGRQFPNYSSELNVNALELEDSALYLCASSLSGVLVGQYFGPGTRLTVT.

The V and J genes are TRBV5-1 and TRBJ2-2; no definite D call. CDR1 is SGHRS and CDR2 is YFSETQ in the germline V gene. Trimming took 0 bases from V and 1 from J, leaving 13 bases between them. This CDR3 has 17 residues. The DNA for the CDR3 is TGCGCCAGCAGCTTGGCGGGTGGAACGGAGAACACCGGGGAGCTGTTTTTT. It translates to CASSLAGGTENTGELFF.

A single count supports this clone. The J gene is TRBJ1-4, the V gene TRBV11-3; D unclear. Trimming took 1 base from V and 8 from J, leaving 8 bases between them. The CDR3 is made up of 13 amino acids. The germline V gene has CDR1 SGHNT and CDR2 YENEEA. For the CDR3, the DNA is TGTGCCAGCAGCTTAGGACAAGGGGAAAAACTGTTTTTT. Protein product: CASSLGQGEKLFF.

The V gene is TRBV19, the J gene TRBJ2-2, with 8 bases identical to TRBD1. V shed 10 bases and J 0 bases; nucleotides not matched to a gene: 13. CDR1 is LNHDA and CDR2 is SQIVND in the germline V gene (reference sequence). The CDR3 totals 17 residues. CDR3 protein: CATTKKKDRANTGELFF. CDR3 in DNA: TGTGCCACCACAAAAAAAAAGGACAGGGCGAACACCGGGGAGCTGTTTTTT.

The chain recombines TRBV5-4 with TRBJ1-2; D possibly corresponds to TRBD1 (5 bases). The germline CDR1 and CDR2 sequences are SGHNT and YYREEE (reference sequence). V was trimmed by 4 bases and J by 3 bases, leaving 16 bases between them. The CDR3 consists of 15 residues. In nucleotides, the CDR3 is TGTGCCAGCAGCCAATCTTGGGGCATTGACTATGGCTACACCTTC. Amino acids: CASSQSWGIDYGYTF.

The rearrangement uses TRBV7-8 and TRBJ2-3; D unresolved. Trimming removed 5 bases from V and 2 bases from J, with 5 bases in between. Germline CDR1 SGHVS, CDR2 FQNEAQ. CDR3 length equals 12 residues. In DNA form, the CDR3 reads TGTGCCAGCAGCACCAACACAGATACGCAGTATTTT. It is translated as CASSTNTDTQYF.

V is TRBV4-2 and J is TRBJ2-5; 10 bases match TRBD2. V was clipped by 4 bases and J by 3 bases; unmatched bases: 8. This CDR3 has 16 residues. Looked up from germline, CDR1 is LGHNA and CDR2 is YNFKEQ. CDR3 sequence reads: CASSPGTSVEKETQYF. CDR3 coding DNA: TGTGCCAGCAGCCCTGGGACTAGCGTGGAGAAAGAGACCCAGTACTTC.

This chain uses TRBV6-6 with TRBJ2-5; no clear D gene. Per the germline V gene, CDR1 is MNHNY and CDR2 is SVGAGI (reference sequence). Deletions cut 2 bases from V and 5 bases from J, with 15 bases between. The CDR3 has 15 amino acids. DNA for the CDR3: TGTGCCAGCAGTTACGGGCCAACTGGGCGGGAGACCCAGTACTTC. Translation gives CASSYGPTGRETQYF.

The chain is built from TRBV7-6 and TRBJ2-3; 9 bases match TRBD1. This CDR3 comprises 16 residues. V dropped 1 base and J dropped 5; count of bases not matched to a gene: 7. Germline CDR1 is SGHVS and CDR2 is FNYEAQ. The CDR3 nucleotides are TGTGCCAGCAGCTTAGGGGTACAGGGGGCTAGAGATACGCAGTATTTT. As protein: CASSLGVQGARDTQYF.

This clone was detected once. This sequence joins TRBV5-1 and TRBJ2-3, with 7 nucleotides matching TRBD1. The V gene end was trimmed by 2 bases and the J gene end by 0 bases; junction bases not matched to a gene: 3. The CDR3 extends over 15 amino acids. Germline CDR1 and CDR2: SGHRS and YFSETQ. CDR3 bases: TGCGCCAGCAGCTTTACAGGGGATAGCACAGATACGCAGTATTTT. It yields the protein CASSFTGDSTDTQYF. Complete variable domain (other parts from reference TRBV5-1 and TRBJ2-3): KAGVTQTPRYLIKTRGQQVTLSCSPISGHRSVSWYQQTPGQGLQFLFEYFSETQRNKGNFPGRFSGRQFSNSRSEMNVSTLELGDSALYLCASSFTGDSTDTQYFGPGTRLTVL.

The chain uses TRBV5-1 and TRBJ1-2, with 7 nucleotides matching TRBD1. Trimming cost V 5 bases and J 7 bases; bases outside gene matches: 8. CDR1 is SGHRS, CDR2 YFSETQ, per germline. The CDR3 has 13 residues. The CDR3, as DNA: TGCGCCAGCAGTTTAGGGGGCGAGGGTGGCTACACCTTC. Encoded protein: CASSLGGEGGYTF.

The chain employs TRBV6-6 and TRBJ1-5; tentatively, D is TRBD1 (5 bases). Germline V gene sequence: CDR1 MNHNY, CDR2 SVGAGI (reference sequence). Between the trimmed V and J ends, which lost 6 bases and 4 bases, there was a span of 13 bases. This CDR3 has 14 amino acids. CDR3 protein: CASRASRDNQPQHF. Written as DNA, the CDR3 is TGTGCCAGCAGGGCTTCCAGGGATAATCAGCCCCAGCATTTT.

The J gene is TRBJ1-2, the V gene TRBV6-5; TRBD1 agrees at 7 bases. Per germline, CDR1 MNHEY and CDR2 SVGAGI. V lost 4 bases to trimming and J lost 4 bases; unmatched junction nucleotides: 9. The CDR3 covers 15 residues. The DNA of the CDR3 is TGTGCCAGCAGTTCCCAGGGGGGCGGTGGCTATGGCTACACCTTC. It encodes CASSSQGGGGYGYTF.

This clone has more than one count but fewer than ten. This chain connects TRBV25-1 to TRBJ1-5, with D unresolved. The CDR3 has 13 residues. From germline, CDR1 is MGHDK and CDR2 SYGVNS. V lost 5 bases, J lost 3 bases, and 8 bases lay in between. The CDR3 reads CASSKGSNQPQHF. CDR3 nucleotides: TGTGCCAGCAGTAAGGGATCCAATCAGCCCCAGCATTTT.

This clone was recorded once. The V and J genes are TRBV6-1 and TRBJ1-1; D ambiguous. Per the germline V gene, CDR1 is MNHNS and CDR2 is SASEGT. The length of the CDR3 is 12 residues. Deletions cut 4 bases from V and 8 bases from J, with 11 bases between. The CDR3 nucleotides are TGTGCCAGCAGTGGTAGCCGAACCGAAGCTTTCTTT. It specifies CASSGSRTEAFF.